The 30 T cell receptor beta chains below all came from one sample that was sequenced in a study of cytomegalovirus exposure and HLA in healthy donors. The study ran its PCR with 60 Vbeta and 13 Jbeta primers. The data were produced by immunoSEQ multiplex PCR, yet TCRdb's version contains in-frame clones alone and is incomplete. The table has 190,000 or so clones, 75% to 90% seen once; the top ten hold 0.6% to 0.7%. The source material was PBMCs. The receptors shown here come from a boy between 10 and 17 years old in good health and CMV-seronegative.

This clone was seen only once. The CDR3 DNA follows: TGTGCCTGGAGGGGCGGCAGGGAAGGGGCTGGGGCCAACGTCCTGACTTTC. Its translation: CAWRGGREGAGANVLTF. The chain carries TRBV30 and TRBJ2-6; maybe TRBD1 (5 bases). V was cut by 3 bases and J by 2 bases, with 17 bases left in between. This CDR3 is built from 17 residues. Germline V gene lookup returns CDR1 GTSNPN and CDR2 SVGIG (reference sequence).

This clone has a single count. The V call is TRBV11-2, the J call TRBJ2-7, with D hard to call. The V gene's germline CDR1 is SGHAT and CDR2 FQNNGV. The germline V and J ends were trimmed by 2 bases and 2 bases, with 10 bases remaining between them. CDR3 length: 14 residues. The CDR3 coding sequence is TGTGCCAGCAGCTTAAACAGTCCCACCTACGAGCAGTACTTC. It specifies CASSLNSPTYEQYF. Combining the CDR3 with reference TRBV11-2 and TRBJ2-7 gives the whole variable domain EAGVAQSPRYKIIEKRQSVAFWCNPISGHATLYWYQQILGQGPKLLIQFQNNGVVDDSQLPKDRFSAERLKGVDSTLKIQPAKLEDSAVYLCASSLNSPTYEQYFGPGTRLTVT.

This chain joins TRBV27 and TRBJ1-4; D remains ambiguous. CDR1 and CDR2 (germline): MNHEY, SMNVEV (reference sequence). The CDR3 sequence is 15 residues long. Trimming took off 7 bases at V and 5 bases at J, with 17 bases between the two ends. CDR3 amino acids: CASTRADLVNEKLFF. In nucleotides, the CDR3 is TGTGCCAGCACCCGCGCCGACCTAGTGAATGAAAAACTGTTTTTT.

This chain connects TRBV12-2 to TRBJ1-2; whether TRBD1, the table's D call, matches the DNA was not checked. TRBV12-2 is classified as a pseudogene. This CDR3 has 13 residues. The CDR3, as DNA: TGTGCAAGTCGCTTGGCAGGGGAGCATGGCTACACCTTC. Translation gives CASRLAGEHGYTF.

The V call is TRBV7-9, the J call TRBJ2-1; TRBD2 matches at 10 bases. Per germline, CDR1 SEHNR and CDR2 FQNEAQ (reference sequence). V dropped 4 bases and J dropped 1; count of bases not matched to a gene: 4. The CDR3 is 16 amino acids. Here the CDR3 DNA reads TGTGCCAGCAGCTCCCCTAGCGGGAGTTCCTACAATGAGCAGTTCTTC. Its translation: CASSSPSGSSYNEQFF.

This clone was detected only once. The gene calls are TRBV7-9 and TRBJ1-1; D uncertain. Germline V gene sequence: CDR1 SEHNR, CDR2 FQNEAQ (reference sequence). The CDR3 has 14 residues. V dropped 1 base and J dropped 5 bases, with 11 bases sitting between them. For the CDR3, the DNA is TGTGCCAGCAGCTTAGGCGGGTCTTATACTGAAGCTTTCTTT. Translation gives CASSLGGSYTEAFF.

The chain has TRBV6-1 and TRBJ2-5; TRBD1 agrees at 10 bases. The CDR3 consists of 13 residues. The germline V gene encodes CDR1 MNHNS and CDR2 SASEGT. CDR3 bases: TGTGCTAGCGAGTGGACAGGGGGAGAGACCCAGTACTTC. Its protein product is CASEWTGGETQYF.

The chain has TRBV14 and TRBJ2-5; D is uncertain. Trimming pared 1 base from V and 2 bases from J, leaving 11 bases between. Per germline, CDR1 SGHDN and CDR2 FVKESK. CDR3 length equals 15 residues. The CDR3 nucleotides are TGTGCCAGCAGCCAAGGCTTAGTCTTACAAGAGACCCAGTACTTC. This codes for CASSQGLVLQETQYF. The whole variable domain, remainder taken from reference TRBV14 and TRBJ2-5, is EAGVTQFPSHSVIEKGQTVTLRCDPISGHDNLYWYRRVMGKEIKFLLHFVKESKQDESGMPNNRFLAERTGGTYSTLKVQPAELEDSGVYFCASSQGLVLQETQYFGPGTRLLVL.

This chain links TRBV2 with TRBJ2-5, with a tentative D call TRBD1 (6 bases). CDR1 is SNHLY, CDR2 FYNNEI, per germline. CDR3 size: 15 residues. The V and J ends lost 7 bases and 2 bases respectively, with 17 bases between them. CDR3 sequence reads: CASTTEAGAQETQYF. CDR3 DNA sequence: TGTGCCAGCACCACGGAGGCAGGGGCGCAAGAGACCCAGTACTTC. The complete variable domain, with remaining parts taken from reference TRBV2 and TRBJ2-5, reads EPEVTQTPSHQVTQMGQEVILRCVPISNHLYFYWYRQILGQKVEFLVSFYNNEISEKSEIFDDQFSVERPDGSNFTLKIRSTKLEDSAMYFCASTTEAGAQETQYFGPGTRLLVL.

Turning to this clone: One end of the junction is discordant with germline, which a read error may explain. In the same sample, other DNA sequences code for this CDR3. This sequence joins TRBV10-3 and TRBJ1-6; tentatively, D is TRBD1 (5 bases). CDR1 and CDR2 (germline): ENHRY, SYGVKD. CDR3 length equals 15 residues. The chain's CDR3 is CAISEGASYNSPLHF. The CDR3 region has the DNA TGTGCCATCAGTGAGGGGGCCAGCTATAATTCCCCCCTCCACTTT.

This sequence joins TRBV5-4 and TRBJ2-1; 11 positions match TRBD2. This CDR3 is 17 amino acids long. In germline, CDR1 is SGHNT, CDR2 YYREEE (reference sequence). V lost 0 bases to trimming and J lost 10 bases; unmatched junction nucleotides: 12. DNA for the CDR3: TGTGCCAGCAGCTTGGCTAGCGGGAGGCCCATAAGGGAGGAGCAGTTCTTC. Amino acid sequence: CASSLASGRPIREEQFF.

The chain employs TRBV18 and TRBJ1-1; D gene ambiguous. The CDR3 has 16 residues. Trimming took 2 bases from V and 1 from J, leaving 14 bases between them. Germline-derived CDR1 and CDR2 are KGHSH and LQKENI. The CDR3 sequence: CASSPSFYRPNTEAFF. The CDR3 DNA sequence: TGTGCCAGCTCACCAAGTTTTTACAGACCGAACACTGAAGCTTTCTTT.

This chain uses TRBV11-1 with TRBJ2-1, with TRBD1 identical over 7 bases. Losses at the gene ends were 5 bases for V and 7 bases for J; bases not matched to a gene: 14. The CDR3 spans 16 residues. CDR1 and CDR2 from the germline V gene are SGHAT and FQDESV (reference sequence). The CDR3 coding sequence is TGTGCCAGCAGCCAACAGAAGGGGGCGAATGTGAATGAGCAGTTCTTC. Residues: CASSQQKGANVNEQFF.

The J gene is TRBJ2-7, the V gene TRBV28; 14 positions match TRBD2. Looked up from germline, CDR1 is MDHEN and CDR2 is SYDVKM. V lost 3 bases, J lost 5 bases, and 6 bases stayed unmatched. The length of the CDR3 is 16 residues. The CDR3 is CASSFPGTSGSDEQYF. CDR3 nucleotide sequence: TGTGCCAGCAGTTTCCCCGGGACTAGCGGGAGTGACGAGCAGTACTTC. Full variable domain (remainder filled in from reference TRBV28 and TRBJ2-7): DVKVTQSSRYLVKRTGEKVFLECVQDMDHENMFWYRQDPGLGLRLIYFSYDVKMKEKGDIPEGYSVSREKKERFSLILESASTNQTSMYLCASSFPGTSGSDEQYFGPGTRLTVT.

The chain employs TRBV5-4 and TRBJ1-2; 8 bases map to TRBD1. The germline V gene encodes CDR1 SGHNT and CDR2 YYREEE (reference sequence). J was trimmed by 6 bases and V by 3 bases; bases with no gene match: 7. The CDR3 runs to 14 residues. CDR3 coding DNA: TGTGCCAGCAGCTACAGGACAGGGAGGGATGGCTACACCTTC. Protein sequence: CASSYRTGRDGYTF.

The V call is TRBV14, the J call TRBJ2-1; a possible D gene is TRBD2 (6 bases). The CDR3 spans 15 residues. Germline assignment: CDR1 SGHDN and CDR2 FVKESK. V was shortened by 2 bases and J by 8 bases, with 16 bases between the two germline ends. CDR3 nucleotides: TGTGCCAGCAGCCAACTAGGAGGGCTTGCCGATGAGCAGTTCTTC. Protein sequence: CASSQLGGLADEQFF.

The V call is TRBV28, the J call TRBJ2-7, with TRBD1 matching 10 bases. The length of the CDR3 is 17 residues. From germline, CDR1 is MDHEN and CDR2 SYDVKM. Germline trimming cut 5 bases from V and 3 bases from J; bases unmatched to any gene: 13. The CDR3 is CASSPLVRTGGFYEQYF. DNA for the CDR3: TGTGCCAGCAGTCCCCTCGTAAGGACAGGGGGATTCTACGAGCAGTACTTC.

The chain joins TRBV16 to TRBJ2-3, with TRBD1 matching 9 bases. The trim removed 3 bases at V and 6 bases at J, leaving 10 bases unmatched. This CDR3 contains 16 residues. Germline lookup yields CDR1 KGHSY and CDR2 FQNENV. CDR3 nucleotide sequence: TGTGCCAGCAGCCAGAAGCTGACAGGGGGTTCTGATACGCAGTATTTT. Its translation: CASSQKLTGGSDTQYF.

The J gene is TRBJ2-7, the V gene TRBV5-1; weak D call: TRBD2 (6 bases). The CDR3 is 17 residues long. V was clipped by 4 bases and J by 1 base, with 21 bases between them. Germline lookup yields CDR1 SGHRS and CDR2 YFSETQ. The CDR3 region is CASSLGTPLGRSYEQYF. CDR3 sequence (DNA): TGCGCCAGCAGCCTCGGGACTCCCCTCGGCAGGTCCTACGAGCAGTACTTC.

V and J are TRBV5-1 and TRBJ1-6; tentative D call: TRBD1 (6 bases). The CDR3 extends over 15 amino acids. V was trimmed by 0 bases and J by 6 bases, leaving 10 bases between them. The germline V gene has CDR1 SGHRS and CDR2 YFSETQ. CDR3 protein: CASSLETGTNSPLHF. The CDR3 DNA reads TGCGCCAGCAGCTTGGAGACAGGCACTAATTCACCCCTCCACTTT.

The rearrangement uses TRBV27 and TRBJ2-7; D perhaps matches TRBD2 (5 bases). Germline loops: CDR1 MNHEY, CDR2 SMNVEV (reference sequence). Trimming cost V 6 bases and J 3 bases, with 9 bases left between them. This CDR3 comprises 12 residues. CDR3 in amino acids: CASRLRGYEQYF. As DNA, the CDR3 is TGTGCCAGCAGATTACGGGGCTACGAGCAGTACTTC.

This clone was observed a few times. The gene calls are TRBV7-8 and TRBJ2-7, with TRBD1 as a possible D gene (5 bases). The CDR3 consists of 13 residues. Trimming took 3 bases from V and 3 from J, leaving 9 bases between them. Germline loops: CDR1 SGHVS, CDR2 FQNEAQ. CDR3 amino acids: CASSFRRGYEQYF. CDR3 bases: TGTGCCAGCAGCTTTCGTAGGGGCTACGAGCAGTACTTC.

In its sample, this clone was seen a few times. V is TRBV10-3 and J is TRBJ2-7; possible D gene TRBD2, 5 bases. CDR3 size: 11 residues. Germline V gene data show CDR1 as ENHRY and CDR2 as SYGVKD. V dropped 4 bases and J dropped 7 bases, with 8 bases sitting between them. This chain's CDR3 is CAISGRREQYF. CDR3 coding DNA: TGTGCCATCAGTGGCAGGAGGGAGCAGTACTTC.

The chain carries TRBV4-1 and TRBJ2-4, with 11 nucleotides matching TRBD2. The CDR3 runs 20 residues. Germline V gene data show CDR1 as MGHRA and CDR2 as YSYEKL. V lost 0 bases, J lost 0 bases, and 10 bases stayed unmatched. The CDR3 protein is CASSQEDILGLAGAKNIQYF. Here the CDR3 DNA reads TGCGCCAGCAGCCAAGAAGACATCCTAGGACTAGCGGGAGCCAAAAACATTCAGTACTTC.

V and J are TRBV27 and TRBJ1-2; tentatively, D is TRBD1 (5 bases). Trimming left V 0 bases short and J 2 bases short, with 19 bases between. Germline CDR1 MNHEY, CDR2 SMNVEV (reference sequence). The CDR3 is 18 residues long. CDR3 sequence: CASSLSGPTELYNYGYTF. The CDR3 DNA follows: TGTGCCAGCAGTTTATCGGGCCCGACAGAGCTGTACAACTATGGCTACACCTTC.

V and J are TRBV7-2 and TRBJ1-4; unclear D gene. Trimming took 1 base from V and 8 from J, leaving 14 bases between them. The CDR3 has 15 residues. The germline CDR1 and CDR2 sequences are SGHTA and FQGNSA. CDR3 sequence reads: CASSLGGSLGEKLFF. In nucleotides, the CDR3 is TGTGCCAGCAGCTTAGGAGGCTCCCTTGGGGAAAAACTGTTTTTT. The variable domain in full, with the rest retrieved from reference TRBV7-2 and TRBJ1-4, is GAGVSQSPSNKVTEKGKDVELRCDPISGHTALYWYRQSLGQGLEFLIYFQGNSAPDKSGLPSDRFSAERTGGSVSTLTIQRTQQEDSAVYLCASSLGGSLGEKLFFGSGTQLSVL.

This chain uses TRBV6-1 with TRBJ1-2; no clear D. Trimming removed 4 bases at V and 8 bases at J, with 14 bases between. The germline gives CDR1 MNHNS, CDR2 SASEGT. The length of the CDR3 is 13 residues. The CDR3 DNA reads TGTGCCAGCAGTGTCGACCTCAGAGGGGGCTACACCTTC. Translation: CASSVDLRGGYTF.

This clone was counted once. The rearrangement uses TRBV29-1 and TRBJ2-1, with D possibly being TRBD2 (5 bases). The CDR3 loop spans 13 amino acids. Germline CDR1 SQVTM, CDR2 ANQGSEA. Deletions cut 7 bases from V and 1 base from J, with 11 bases between. CDR3: CSGAELSYNEQFF. The DNA for the CDR3 is TGCAGCGGAGCGGAATTGTCCTACAATGAGCAGTTCTTC.

This clone was counted only a few times. V is TRBV11-3 and J is TRBJ2-1; TRBD2 aligns across 10 bases. This CDR3 comprises 15 residues. Germline V lookup: CDR1 SGHNT, CDR2 YENEEA. The V gene end was trimmed by 1 base and the J gene end by 6 bases; junction bases not matched to a gene: 3. The CDR3 DNA is TGTGCCAGCAGCTTAGGACTAGCGGGCCTCAATGAGCAGTTCTTC. Translation: CASSLGLAGLNEQFF.

This clone is a singleton in its sample. The chain employs TRBV6-1 and TRBJ2-7; D unclear. Trimming stripped 4 bases from V and 3 bases from J, with 13 bases between. CDR1 is MNHNS, CDR2 SASEGT, per germline. The length of the CDR3 is 14 residues. As DNA, the CDR3 is TGTGCCAGCAGTGCATCAGAGGAAGGCTACGAGCAGTACTTC. Its protein is CASSASEEGYEQYF.